Listed below are T cell receptor beta chains from one sample, sequenced in a study of cytomegalovirus exposure and HLA in healthy donors. Assay used: immunoSEQ multiplex PCR; TCRdb lists only in-frame clones, some missing. The clone table shows under 200,000 clones, with the ten largest holding approximately 0.82%. Sequencing input: PBMCs. The receptors shown here come from a woman aged 18-29 years in good health and CMV-seropositive. CDR3s include the opening cysteine and the closing phenylalanine or tryptophan. D genes are given only for firm matches.

j_call,d_call,v_call,cdr3_aa,cdr3_nt
TRBJ1-5,-,TRBV10-3,CAISPDNNQPQHF,TGTGCCATCAGTCCGGACAACAATCAGCCCCAGCATTTT
TRBJ1-4,-,TRBV4-2,CASSTDPEGEKLFF,TGTGCCAGCAGTACGGACCCTGAGGGTGAAAAACTGTTTTTT
TRBJ2-1,TRBD2,TRBV2,CASSERRGGEQFF,TGTGCCAGCAGTGAACGTCGGGGGGGCGAGCAGTTCTTC
TRBJ2-7,TRBD2,TRBV9,CASSPNPGLAGGPFYEQYF,TGTGCCAGCAGCCCTAACCCGGGACTAGCGGGGGGACCTTTCTACGAGCAGTACTTC
TRBJ1-4,-,TRBV2,CASKGRPGFVEKLFF,TGTGCCAGCAAAGGTCGGCCAGGGTTTGTTGAAAAACTGTTTTTT
TRBJ2-3,TRBD1,TRBV10-3,CAIRPGQQTDTQYF,TGTGCCATCAGGCCGGGACAGCAAACAGATACGCAGTATTTT
TRBJ1-1,-,TRBV5-4,CASSAGENTEAFF,TGTGCCAGCAGCGCCGGGGAGAACACTGAAGCTTTCTTT
TRBJ1-3,TRBD1,TRBV7-2,CASSLVPTGVGNTIYF,TGTGCCAGCAGCTTAGTTCCGACAGGGGTTGGAAACACCATATATTTT
TRBJ2-2,-,TRBV5-4,CASSIWERVNTGELFF,TGTGCCAGCAGCATTTGGGAGCGAGTAAACACCGGGGAGCTGTTTTTT
TRBJ2-7,TRBD1,TRBV28,CASAGQGFSYEQYF,TGTGCCAGCGCGGGACAGGGCTTCTCCTACGAGCAGTACTTC
TRBJ1-2,-,TRBV6-4,CASREDGNYGYTF,TGTGCCAGCAGGGAGGACGGTAACTATGGCTACACCTTC
TRBJ1-4,-,TRBV2,CASRTEWEDEKLFF,TGTGCCAGCAGAACCGAGTGGGAGGATGAAAAACTGTTTTTT
TRBJ1-1,-,TRBV27,CASSLGGMSTEAFF,TGTGCCAGCAGTTTGGGGGGGATGAGCACTGAGGCTTTCTTT
TRBJ2-1,-,TRBV7-2,CASSLAGESRQFF,TGTGCCAGCAGCTTAGCTGGGGAGTCGAGGCAGTTCTTC
TRBJ1-1,TRBD1,TRBV19,CATASTGVEEAFF,TGTGCCACCGCTTCTACAGGGGTGGAGGAAGCTTTCTTT
TRBJ1-3,-,TRBV4-1,CASSQDPRGGRGNTIYF,TGCGCCAGCAGCCAAGATCCCCGGGGGGGGAGAGGAAACACCATATATTTT
TRBJ2-3,TRBD2,TRBV7-8,CASSPRGGKTDTQYF,TGTGCCAGCAGCCCCCGGGGGGGGAAAACAGATACGCAGTATTTT
TRBJ1-2,-,TRBV2,CASSPPGAYGYTF,TGTGCCAGCAGCCCCCCGGGAGCCTATGGCTACACCTTC
TRBJ1-4,TRBD1,TRBV4-1,CASSQDRTNEKLFF,TGCGCCAGCAGCCAGGACAGGACGAATGAAAAACTGTTTTTT
TRBJ2-1,TRBD2,TRBV5-4,CASSSLSGDSYNEQFF,TGTGCCAGCAGCTCTCTCAGCGGGGATTCCTACAATGAGCAGTTCTTC
TRBJ2-3,-,TRBV18,CASSPVLQGHTDTQYF,TGTGCCAGCTCACCGGTGTTACAGGGCCACACAGATACGCAGTATTTT
TRBJ1-1,-,TRBV5-4,CASSPGGGLRTEAFF,TGTGCCAGCAGCCCCGGCGGGGGGCTTAGAACTGAAGCTTTCTTT
TRBJ2-3,-,TRBV2,CASRFRGVTDTQYF,TGTGCCAGCAGGTTTCGAGGAGTCACAGATACGCAGTATTTT
TRBJ1-6,-,TRBV4-2,CASSLSGGADNSPLHF,TGTGCCAGCAGCCTAAGCGGAGGGGCCGATAATTCACCCCTCCACTTT
TRBJ2-7,-,TRBV5-1,CASSFSGSGYSYEQYF,TGCGCCAGCAGCTTCTCAGGTAGCGGATACTCCTACGAGCAGTACTTC
TRBJ1-1,-,TRBV5-1,CASSSRPRGSNTEAFF,TGCGCCAGCAGCTCGAGACCCAGAGGTTCAAACACTGAAGCTTTCTTT
TRBJ1-1,-,TRBV27,CASSSGDPEAFF,TGTGCCAGCAGTTCGGGGGATCCTGAAGCTTTCTTT
TRBJ2-5,-,TRBV5-5,CASSFLQETQYF,TGTGCCAGCAGCTTTCTTCAAGAGACCCAGTACTTC
TRBJ2-1,-,TRBV27,CASTSGPGEQFF,TGTGCCAGCACCTCCGGTCCGGGGGAGCAGTTCTTC
TRBJ2-7,-,TRBV9,CASSVGPGVPYEQYF,TGTGCCAGCAGCGTAGGCCCGGGAGTCCCCTACGAGCAGTACTTC
TRBJ2-1,TRBD2,TRBV7-9,CASSLRLWASGGTSEQFF,TGTGCCAGCAGCTTGCGACTATGGGCTAGCGGGGGGACGTCGGAGCAGTTCTTC